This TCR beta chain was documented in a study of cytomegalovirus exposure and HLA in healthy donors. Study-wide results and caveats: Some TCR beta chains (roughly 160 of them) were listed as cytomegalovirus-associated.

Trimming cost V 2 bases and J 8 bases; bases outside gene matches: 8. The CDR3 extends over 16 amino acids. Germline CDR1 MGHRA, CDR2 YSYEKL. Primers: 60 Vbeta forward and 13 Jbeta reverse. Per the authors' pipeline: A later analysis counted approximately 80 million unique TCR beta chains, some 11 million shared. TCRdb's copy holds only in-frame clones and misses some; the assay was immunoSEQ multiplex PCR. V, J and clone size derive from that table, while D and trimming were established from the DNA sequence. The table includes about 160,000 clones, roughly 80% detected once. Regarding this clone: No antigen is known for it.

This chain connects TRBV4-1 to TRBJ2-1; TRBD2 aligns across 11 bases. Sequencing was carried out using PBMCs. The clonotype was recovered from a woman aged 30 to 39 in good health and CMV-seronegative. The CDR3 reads CASSQLGSGGADEQFF. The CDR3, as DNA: TGCGCCAGCAGCCAATTGGGTAGCGGGGGGGCCGATGAGCAGTTCTTC.